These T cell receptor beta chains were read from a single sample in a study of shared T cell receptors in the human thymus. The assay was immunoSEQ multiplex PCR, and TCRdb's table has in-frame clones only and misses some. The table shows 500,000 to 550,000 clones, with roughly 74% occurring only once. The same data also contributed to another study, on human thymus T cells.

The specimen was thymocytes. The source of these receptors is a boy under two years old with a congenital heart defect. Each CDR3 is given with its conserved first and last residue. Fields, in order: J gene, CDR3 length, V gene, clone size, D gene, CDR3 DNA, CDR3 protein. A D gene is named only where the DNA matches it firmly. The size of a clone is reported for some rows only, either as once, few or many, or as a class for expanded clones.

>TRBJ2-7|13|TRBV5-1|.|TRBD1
TGCGCCAGCACCGAGACAGGGCCCCACGAGCAGTACTTC
CASTETGPHEQYF
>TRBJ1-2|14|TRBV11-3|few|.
TGTGCCAGCAGCTTAGATGAGGGCGACTATGGCTACACCTTC
CASSLDEGDYGYTF
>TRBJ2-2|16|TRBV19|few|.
TGTGCCAGTAGTATAGAGGAGGGACCCCACACCGGGGAGCTGTTTTTT
CASSIEEGPHTGELFF
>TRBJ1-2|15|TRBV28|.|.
TGTGCCAGCAGTTTACGGTCTGATGCCAACTATGGCTACACCTTC
CASSLRSDANYGYTF
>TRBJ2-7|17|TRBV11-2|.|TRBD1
TGTGCCAGCAGCTTTCAAGACACCGGGACAGGGGGCGACGAGCAGTACTTC
CASSFQDTGTGGDEQYF
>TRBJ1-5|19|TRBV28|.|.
TGTGCCAGCAGTTTCACCCCGCGTCAGGGGCTTTATAGCAATCAGCCCCAGCATTTT
CASSFTPRQGLYSNQPQHF
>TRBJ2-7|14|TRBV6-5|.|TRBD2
TGTGCCAGCAGCATAGAGCGGGGGATCTACGAGCAGTACTTC
CASSIERGIYEQYF
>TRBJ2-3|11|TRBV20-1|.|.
TGCAGTGCTAGTCCGACAGATACGCAGTATTTT
CSASPTDTQYF
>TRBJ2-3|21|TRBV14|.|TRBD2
TGTGCCAGCAGCCAACCAACCAGGGCGCCGAGTGGCGGGAGGGTTATAGATACGCAGTATTTT
CASSQPTRAPSGGRVIDTQYF
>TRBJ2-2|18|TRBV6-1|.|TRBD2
TGTGCCAGCAGTGAACGGGCTAGCGGGAGGAAGAGCACCGGGGAGCTGTTTTTT
CASSERASGRKSTGELFF
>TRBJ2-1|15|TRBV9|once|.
TGTGCCAGCGGAAGCGGAGTGAACTCCTACAATGAGCAGTTCTTC
CASGSGVNSYNEQFF
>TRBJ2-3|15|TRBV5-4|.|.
TGTGCCAGCAGCTTCGAGACTTCCTCCGGAGATACGCAGTATTTT
CASSFETSSGDTQYF
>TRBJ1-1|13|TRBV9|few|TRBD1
TGTGCCAGCAGCGTTAGACAGGGACTTGAAGCTTTCTTT
CASSVRQGLEAFF
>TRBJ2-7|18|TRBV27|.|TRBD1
TGTGCCAGCAGTTTATCCCGACAGGGGGGATATCGGACCTACGAGCAGTACTTC
CASSLSRQGGYRTYEQYF
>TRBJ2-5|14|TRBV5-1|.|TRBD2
TGCGCCAGCAGTGAATTGCGGGAGAGGGAGACCCAGTACTTC
CASSELRERETQYF
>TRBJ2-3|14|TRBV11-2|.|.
TGTGCCAGCAGCTTACGAGGCTCCGAAGATACGCAGTATTTT
CASSLRGSEDTQYF
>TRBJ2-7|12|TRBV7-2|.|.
TGTGCCAGCAGCCCCGGACTCGCCGAGCAGTACTTC
CASSPGLAEQYF
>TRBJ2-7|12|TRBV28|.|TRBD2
TGTGCCAGCAGGACTAGCGGGTACGAGCAGTACTTC
CASRTSGYEQYF
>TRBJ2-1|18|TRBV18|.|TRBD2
TGTGCCAGCTCAGGCCGCGGCCTGACGGGGGGCTCCTACAATGAGCAGTTCTTC
CASSGRGLTGGSYNEQFF
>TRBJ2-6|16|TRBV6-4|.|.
TGTGCCAGCTGGAGGGGAGAAGCTGCTGGGGCCAACGTCCTGACTTTC
CASWRGEAAGANVLTF
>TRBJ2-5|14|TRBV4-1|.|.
TGCGCCAGCAGCCACCACGGTGGCGGAGAGACCCAGTACTTC
CASSHHGGGETQYF
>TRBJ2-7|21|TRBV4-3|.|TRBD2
TGCGCCAGCAGCCAAGATTTCAGGTTGGGACTAGCGGGTAAGGATTACGACGAGCAGTACTTC
CASSQDFRLGLAGKDYDEQYF
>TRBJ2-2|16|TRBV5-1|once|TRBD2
TGCGCCAGCAGCTTGGTCTGCGGGAGGGGGACCGGGGAGCTGTTTTTT
CASSLVCGRGTGELFF
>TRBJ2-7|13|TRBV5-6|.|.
TGTGCCAGCACCTCCGGCGGGCCTCGCGAGCAGTACTTC
CASTSGGPREQYF